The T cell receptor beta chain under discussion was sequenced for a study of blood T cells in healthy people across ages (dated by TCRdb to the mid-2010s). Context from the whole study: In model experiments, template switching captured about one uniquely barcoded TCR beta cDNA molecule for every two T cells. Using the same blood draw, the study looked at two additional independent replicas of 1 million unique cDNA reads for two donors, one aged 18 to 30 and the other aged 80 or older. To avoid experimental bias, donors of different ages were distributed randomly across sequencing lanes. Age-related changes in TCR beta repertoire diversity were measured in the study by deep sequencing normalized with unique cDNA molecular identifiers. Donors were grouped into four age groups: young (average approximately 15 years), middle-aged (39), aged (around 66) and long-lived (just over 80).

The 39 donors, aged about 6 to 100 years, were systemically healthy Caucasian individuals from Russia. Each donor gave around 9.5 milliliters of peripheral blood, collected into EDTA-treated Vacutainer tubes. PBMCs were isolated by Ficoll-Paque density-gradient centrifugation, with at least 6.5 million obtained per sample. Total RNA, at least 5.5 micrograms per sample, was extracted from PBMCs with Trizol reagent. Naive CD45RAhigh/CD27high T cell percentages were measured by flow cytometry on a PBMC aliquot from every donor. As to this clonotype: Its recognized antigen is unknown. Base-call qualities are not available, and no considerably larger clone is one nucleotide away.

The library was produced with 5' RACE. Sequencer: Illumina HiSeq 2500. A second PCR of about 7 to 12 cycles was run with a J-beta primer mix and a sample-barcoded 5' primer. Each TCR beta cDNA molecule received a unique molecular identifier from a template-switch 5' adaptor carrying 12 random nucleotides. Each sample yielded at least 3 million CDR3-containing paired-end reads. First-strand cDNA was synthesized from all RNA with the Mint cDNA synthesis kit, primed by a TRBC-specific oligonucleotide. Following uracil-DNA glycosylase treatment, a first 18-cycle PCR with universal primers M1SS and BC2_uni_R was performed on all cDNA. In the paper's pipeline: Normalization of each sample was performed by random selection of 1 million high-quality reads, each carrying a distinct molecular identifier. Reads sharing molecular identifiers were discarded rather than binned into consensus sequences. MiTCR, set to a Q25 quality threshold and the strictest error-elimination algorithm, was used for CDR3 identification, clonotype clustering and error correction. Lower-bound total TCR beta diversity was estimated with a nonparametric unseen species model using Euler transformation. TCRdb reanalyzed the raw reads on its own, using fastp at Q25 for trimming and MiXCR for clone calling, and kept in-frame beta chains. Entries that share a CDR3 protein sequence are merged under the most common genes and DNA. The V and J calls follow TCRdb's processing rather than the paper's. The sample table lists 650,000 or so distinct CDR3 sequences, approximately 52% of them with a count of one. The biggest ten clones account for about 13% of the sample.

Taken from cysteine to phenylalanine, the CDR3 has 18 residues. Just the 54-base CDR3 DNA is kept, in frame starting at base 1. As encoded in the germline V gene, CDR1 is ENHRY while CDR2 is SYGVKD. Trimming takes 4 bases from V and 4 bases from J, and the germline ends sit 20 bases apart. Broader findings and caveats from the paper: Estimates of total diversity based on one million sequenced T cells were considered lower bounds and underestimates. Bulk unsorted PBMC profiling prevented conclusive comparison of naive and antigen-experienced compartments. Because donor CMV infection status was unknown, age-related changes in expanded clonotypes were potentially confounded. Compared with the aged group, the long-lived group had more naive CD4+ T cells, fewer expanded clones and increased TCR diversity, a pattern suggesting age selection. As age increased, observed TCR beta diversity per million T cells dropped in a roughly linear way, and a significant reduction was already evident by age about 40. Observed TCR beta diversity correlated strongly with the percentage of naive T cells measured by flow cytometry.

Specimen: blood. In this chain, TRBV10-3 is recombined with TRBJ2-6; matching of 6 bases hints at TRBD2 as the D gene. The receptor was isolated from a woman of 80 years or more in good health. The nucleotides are TGTGCCATCAGTGCGGAGGGAGGTCGGAACTCCGGGGCCAACGTCCTGACTTTC. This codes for CAISAEGGRNSGANVLTF.